These T cell receptor beta chains were read from a single sample in a study of T cell repertoires in cytomegalovirus infection. TCRdb reprocessed the reads with MiXCR, giving one entry per CDR3 protein. The data contain a few hundred thousand distinct CDR3 sequences, about 17% of them singletons. Sequences were obtained from PBMCs. Receptors originate from a human donor in good health (CMV status not recorded). Some clones in this sample may be carry-over from other donors' samples. CDR3s include the opening cysteine and the closing phenylalanine or tryptophan. D genes are given only for firm matches. The listing skips clone size in some rows; elsewhere it reads once, few, many or a size class.

CDR3: CASSPPTGGSAFF
DNA: TGTGCCAGCTCACCACCGACAGGGGGTTCCGCTTTCTTT
J: TRBJ1-1
V: TRBV18
D: TRBD1
size: few

CDR3: CASSESVGMNTEAFF
DNA: TGTGCCAGCAGTGAATCTGTAGGGATGAACACTGAAGCTTTCTTT
J: TRBJ1-1
V: TRBV6-1
D: .
size: .

CDR3: CASSLGPFQGAHGYTF
DNA: TGTGCCAGCAGTTTAGGTCCCTTCCAGGGGGCCCATGGCTACACCTTC
J: TRBJ1-2
V: TRBV28
D: TRBD1
size: many

CDR3: CASSLGQPWKTQYF
DNA: TGTGCCAGCAGCCTCGGACAGCCTTGGAAGACCCAGTACTTC
J: TRBJ2-5
V: TRBV3-1
D: .
size: few

CDR3: CASSWGKDTQYF
DNA: TGTGCCAGCAGCTGGGGGAAGGATACGCAGTATTTT
J: TRBJ2-3
V: TRBV11-2
D: .
size: many

CDR3: CASSLAGALTGANVLTF
DNA: TGTGCCAGCAGTTTGGCAGGCGCCCTTACTGGGGCCAACGTCCTGACTTTC
J: TRBJ2-6
V: TRBV6-5
D: .
size: .

CDR3: CASSGQGYYGYTF
DNA: TGTGCCAGCAGTGGACAGGGTTACTATGGCTACACCTTC
J: TRBJ1-2
V: TRBV2
D: TRBD1
size: few

CDR3: CASSWGGQETQYF
DNA: TGTGCCAGCAGCTGGGGTGGGCAAGAGACCCAGTACTTC
J: TRBJ2-5
V: TRBV5-6
D: .
size: few

CDR3: CASRAWTGDDTDTQYF
DNA: TGTGCCAGCCGCGCCTGGACAGGGGATGACACAGATACGCAGTATTTT
J: TRBJ2-3
V: TRBV6-1
D: TRBD1
size: many

CDR3: CASSQWTGNNSPLHF
DNA: TGTGCCAGCAGCCAGTGGACAGGGAATAATTCACCCCTCCACTTT
J: TRBJ1-6
V: TRBV7-2
D: TRBD1
size: many

CDR3: CASGSTGVFGEDTGELFF
DNA: TGTGCTAGTGGTTCAACGGGGGTCTTCGGGGAGGATACCGGGGAGCTGTTTTTT
J: TRBJ2-2
V: TRBV12-5
D: .
size: .

CDR3: CASSQQGATAEAFF
DNA: TGTGCCAGCAGCCAACAGGGGGCTACGGCTGAAGCTTTCTTT
J: TRBJ1-1
V: TRBV3-1
D: TRBD1
size: few

CDR3: CASSLLSGSTDTQYF
DNA: TGTGCCAGCAGTTTACTCTCGGGGAGCACAGATACGCAGTATTTT
J: TRBJ2-3
V: TRBV27
D: .
size: .

CDR3: CASSLQTGVVEQFF
DNA: TGTGCCAGCAGCCTACAAACAGGGGTCGTTGAGCAGTTCTTC
J: TRBJ2-1
V: TRBV3-1
D: TRBD1
size: few

CDR3: CASSLEAGGITGELFF
DNA: TGTGCCAGCAGTTTAGAGGCGGGGGGAATCACCGGGGAGCTGTTTTTT
J: TRBJ2-2
V: TRBV12-3/TRBV12-4
D: TRBD2
size: .

CDR3: CASSYSMGASSYEQYF
DNA: TGTGCCAGCAGTTACTCAATGGGGGCTAGCTCCTACGAGCAGTACTTC
J: TRBJ2-7
V: TRBV6-5
D: .
size: few

CDR3: CATSRAVSQETQYF
DNA: TGTGCCACCAGCAGAGCCGTCTCCCAGGAGACCCAGTACTTC
J: TRBJ2-5
V: TRBV15
D: .
size: few

CDR3: CASSQDTGQFYGYTF
DNA: TGCGCCAGCAGCCAAGATACGGGACAGTTCTATGGCTACACCTTC
J: TRBJ1-2
V: TRBV4-1
D: TRBD1
size: .

CDR3: CASSHKDGTSGGVQETQYF
DNA: TGCGCCAGCAGCCATAAAGATGGGACTAGCGGGGGAGTGCAAGAGACCCAGTACTTC
J: TRBJ2-5
V: TRBV4-1
D: TRBD2
size: few

CDR3: CASSHPWDSGYTF
DNA: TGTGCCAGCAGCCACCCCTGGGACAGTGGCTACACCTTC
J: TRBJ1-2
V: TRBV3-1
D: TRBD1
size: many

CDR3: CASSSSGTQNSYEQYF
DNA: TGTGCCAGCAGCTCCAGCGGGACTCAAAACTCCTACGAGCAGTACTTC
J: TRBJ2-7
V: TRBV7-2
D: TRBD2
size: many

CDR3: CASREEGLAGGADTQYF
DNA: TGTGCCAGCAGGGAGGAGGGACTAGCGGGGGGGGCAGATACGCAGTATTTT
J: TRBJ2-3
V: TRBV28
D: TRBD2
size: many

CDR3: CSARDGQRGSVHEQFF
DNA: TGCAGTGCTAGAGATGGACAGCGGGGGAGCGTCCATGAGCAGTTCTTC
J: TRBJ2-1
V: TRBV20-1
D: TRBD2
size: .

CDR3: CSAGTGDGYTF
DNA: TGCAGTGCGGGGACAGGGGACGGCTACACCTTC
J: TRBJ1-2
V: TRBV20-1
D: TRBD1
size: .

CDR3: CASSYPVFLEAFF
DNA: TGTGCCAGCAGTTATCCGGTGTTTCTCGAAGCTTTCTTT
J: TRBJ1-1
V: TRBV6-6
D: .
size: few

CDR3: CASNLPTTLNTGELFF
DNA: TGTGCCAGCAATCTACCGACTACCCTGAACACCGGGGAGCTGTTTTTT
J: TRBJ2-2
V: TRBV7-2
D: .
size: medium-sized

CDR3: CSAVTGTGTYGYTF
DNA: TGCAGTGCTGTAACCGGGACAGGAACTTATGGCTACACCTTC
J: TRBJ1-2
V: TRBV20-1
D: TRBD1
size: few

CDR3: CASSPTGTSGLTDTQYF
DNA: TGTGCCAGCAGCCCCACCGGGACTAGCGGGCTCACAGATACGCAGTATTTT
J: TRBJ2-3
V: TRBV7-8
D: TRBD2
size: many

CDR3: CAISLGGMGELFF
DNA: TGTGCCATCAGCCTTGGGGGGATGGGGGAGCTGTTTTTT
J: TRBJ2-2
V: TRBV10-3
D: .
size: .

CDR3: CASSFGLNQETQYF
DNA: TGTGCCAGCAGCTTTGGCCTGAATCAAGAGACCCAGTACTTC
J: TRBJ2-5
V: TRBV7-6
D: .
size: many

CDR3: CASSLRDRGGTEAFF
DNA: TGTGCCAGCAGCCTCCGGGACAGGGGCGGCACTGAAGCTTTCTTT
J: TRBJ1-1
V: TRBV7-8
D: TRBD1
size: many

CDR3: CASSLSGSQETQYF
DNA: TGTGCCAGCAGCCTCTCAGGCAGCCAAGAGACCCAGTACTTC
J: TRBJ2-5
V: TRBV3-1
D: .
size: few

CDR3: CASSLVGQQGTDTQYF
DNA: TGTGCCAGCAGCTTAGTTGGACAGCAAGGCACAGATACGCAGTATTTT
J: TRBJ2-3
V: TRBV7-2
D: .
size: many

CDR3: CASSLLSGVQAFF
DNA: TGTGCCAGCAGTTTACTGTCGGGGGTCCAAGCTTTCTTT
J: TRBJ1-1
V: TRBV12-3/TRBV12-4
D: .
size: .

CDR3: CASSRAEQGRGTQYF
DNA: TGTGCCAGCAGTCGTGCCGAGCAGGGACGAGGGACCCAGTACTTC
J: TRBJ2-5
V: TRBV7-2
D: .
size: many